The subject of this entry is one T cell receptor (beta chain). The antigen is undetermined. This record belongs to a study of T-cell memory formation after mild COVID-19. The wider study: TCR clusters were largely donor specific.

CDR1 is SEHNR and CDR2 is FQNEAQ in the germline V gene (reference sequence). The germline V and J ends were trimmed by 5 bases and 3 bases, with 20 bases remaining between them. This CDR3 spans 16 amino acids. Findings and limits, study-wide: CM and EM subsets held most contracting CD4+ clones; EMRA held CD8+ ones. Memory from before infection featured some responding clones, which suggests cross-reactive memory joined. Clones shrinking from day 15 to 85 showed even CD4/CD8 mixes; later expanders tilted CD4+.

MiXCR, applied by TCRdb to the 5' RACE reads, yields one record per CDR3 protein. The sample records roughly 100,000 distinct CDR3 sequences, about 15% being singletons. The sequenced material came from PBMCs or a T cell subset sorted from them (not recorded which). This TCR derives from an adult woman who had mild COVID-19 (a few samples of this study predate the infection). Cell type and time point are not known. V and J are TRBV7-9 and TRBJ2-7; possibly TRBD1 or TRBD2 for D (5 bases each). The CDR3 sequence: CASSPRREGLNYEQYF. CDR3 bases: TGTGCCAGCAGCCCCCGCCGAGAGGGGCTCAACTACGAGCAGTACTTC.